The TCR beta chain described here comes from a study of blood T cell repertoires in COVID-19. The germline gives CDR1 MGHRA, CDR2 YSYEKL. The CDR3 contains 14 residues. With 1 base removed from V and 4 bases from J, the gap between germline ends came to 10 bases. Produced via immunoSEQ multiplex PCR; TCRdb's table is partial and in-frame only. The sample includes some 260,000 clones, about 89% of them seen just once. Sequenced sample: PBMCs or T cells enriched from blood (not recorded which). The chain couples TRBV4-1 to TRBJ1-2, with a possible D match to TRBD1 (5 bases). This TCR was sampled from a man aged 35 to 55 who had recovered from COVID-19. The CDR3 DNA follows: TGCGCCAGCAGCCAAGGGGGGGGGTTCTATGGCTACACCTTC. Protein: CASSQGGGFYGYTF.